These 25 T cell receptor beta chains were sequenced from one sample in a study of cytomegalovirus exposure and HLA in healthy donors. Vbeta (60) and Jbeta (13) primers were used in the PCR. Generated by immunoSEQ multiplex PCR, the TCRdb table keeps only in-frame clones and is missing some. The sample yields under 200,000 clones, around 77% seen once. Sequenced input: PBMCs. All receptors come from a woman aged 45-65 years in good health and CMV-seropositive.

The V gene is TRBV6-6, the J gene TRBJ2-3, with 11 bases identical to TRBD2. V lost 6 bases to trimming and J lost 1 base; unmatched junction nucleotides: 6. CDR3 length: 16 residues. CDR1 MNHNY and CDR2 SVGAGI come from the germline V gene (reference sequence). The CDR3 is CASRLSSGGGTDTQYF. In DNA, the CDR3 is TGTGCCAGCAGGCTAAGTAGCGGGGGGGGCACAGATACGCAGTATTTT.

The CDR3 is CSVDREAGETQYF. The CDR3 nucleotides are TGCAGCGTTGACCGGGAGGCGGGGGAGACCCAGTACTTC. The chain employs TRBV29-1 and TRBJ2-5, with TRBD2 identical over 7 bases. V lost 3 bases, J lost 5 bases, and 6 bases stayed unmatched. The V gene's germline CDR1 is SQVTM and CDR2 ANQGSEA. The CDR3 has 13 amino acids.

This clone was seen a few times. The rearrangement uses TRBV2 and TRBJ2-3; D not certain. The CDR3 spans 12 residues. Germline loops: CDR1 SNHLY, CDR2 FYNNEI. Trimming stripped 5 bases from V and 6 bases from J, with 9 bases between. CDR3 in DNA: TGTGCCAGCAGTTACTCGTGGGATACGCAGTATTTT. It encodes CASSYSWDTQYF.

The chain joins TRBV9 to TRBJ1-2, with D unclear. CDR1 and CDR2 from the germline V gene are SGDLS and YYNGEE. The CDR3 contains 15 residues. V gave up 4 bases and J gave up 2 bases, with 15 bases separating them. CDR3 nucleotide sequence: TGTGCCAGCAGCCCCCAATCGACGGGAAACTATGGCTACACCTTC. Amino acid sequence: CASSPQSTGNYGYTF.

This chain uses TRBV18 with TRBJ1-1; D possibly corresponds to TRBD1 (5 bases). The V gene's germline CDR1 is KGHSH and CDR2 LQKENI. Trimming shortened V by 6 bases and J by 1 base, and 12 bases separated the two germline ends. This CDR3 spans 14 amino acids. CDR3 loop: CASSPSQGNTEAFF. The DNA for the CDR3 is TGTGCCAGCTCCCCTTCGCAGGGGAACACTGAAGCTTTCTTT.

The rearrangement links TRBV7-2 to TRBJ2-3; TRBD2 is a possible D gene (6 bases). The CDR3 runs to 14 residues. V lost 2 bases to trimming and J lost 4 bases, with 10 bases between them. The germline gives CDR1 SGHTA, CDR2 FQGNSA. The CDR3 spells CASSLSLASDTQYF. The CDR3 DNA reads TGTGCCAGCAGCTTATCTCTAGCGTCAGATACGCAGTATTTT.

The chain uses TRBV29-1 and TRBJ1-1; D is perhaps TRBD1 (5 bases). The germline CDR1 and CDR2 sequences are SQVTM and ANQGSEA. Trimming pared 3 bases from V and 1 base from J, leaving 18 bases between. The CDR3 loop spans 16 amino acids. The CDR3 sequence is CSVEGGLGLRNTEAFF. Here the CDR3 DNA reads TGCAGCGTTGAGGGGGGACTGGGTCTTAGGAACACTGAAGCTTTCTTT.

The genes are TRBV9 and TRBJ2-7; TRBD1 matches 9 bases. Germline loops: CDR1 SGDLS, CDR2 YYNGEE. This CDR3 region has 14 residues. V shed 3 bases, J shed 4 bases, and the junction held 5 bases outside the gene matches. CDR3 in DNA: TGTGCCAGCAGCGCCTCGGACAGGGGATACGAGCAGTACTTC. Its translation is CASSASDRGYEQYF.

The V and J genes are TRBV19 and TRBJ1-1, with D possibly being TRBD1 (5 bases). The V and J ends lost 5 bases and 1 base respectively, with 17 bases between them. The germline V gene has CDR1 LNHDA and CDR2 SQIVND (reference sequence). CDR3 length: 16 residues. CDR3 sequence reads: CASSFDYGGKNTEAFF. CDR3 nucleotides: TGTGCCAGTAGTTTCGACTATGGGGGGAAGAACACTGAAGCTTTCTTT.

J is TRBJ2-5 and V is TRBV11-2; the D is unclear. Germline CDR1 is SGHAT and CDR2 is FQNNGV. The V and J ends lost 5 bases and 5 bases respectively, with 9 bases between them. The CDR3 covers 12 residues. The CDR3 reads CASSRLWETQYF. The CDR3 region has the DNA TGTGCCAGCAGCCGGTTATGGGAGACCCAGTACTTC.

V gene TRBV14 combines with J gene TRBJ2-3; 8 bases are a match to TRBD1. In germline, CDR1 is SGHDN, CDR2 FVKESK. This CDR3 is built from 15 residues. J gave up 3 bases and V 4 bases, and 6 bases lay outside the gene matches. Written as DNA, the CDR3 is TGTGCCAGCAGCCCCGGACAGGGTCGGACAGATACGCAGTATTTT. It is translated as CASSPGQGRTDTQYF.

This clone was seen more than once but under ten times. This chain links TRBV15 with TRBJ2-1; 11 bases align to TRBD1. The CDR3 spans 16 residues. V gave up 8 bases and J gave up 1 base; unmatched junction bases: 7. Germline values: CDR1 LNHNV, CDR2 YYDKDF (reference sequence). For the CDR3, the DNA is TGTGCCACCGGGACAGGGGGGTTTCTATCCTACAATGAGCAGTTCTTC. This sequence encodes CATGTGGFLSYNEQFF.

The V gene is TRBV7-2, the J gene TRBJ2-7, with TRBD2 identical over 8 bases. The CDR3 is 14 amino acids. Trimming cost V 5 bases and J 3 bases; bases outside gene matches: 6. The germline CDR1 and CDR2 sequences are SGHTA and FQGNSA. CDR3 sequence: CASSPRAGGYEQYF. In DNA form, the CDR3 reads TGTGCCAGCAGCCCCCGCGCGGGAGGCTACGAGCAGTACTTC.

V usage is TRBV9 and J usage is TRBJ2-7; TRBD1 matches at 8 bases. The CDR3 has 15 residues. Trimming took 4 bases from V and 5 from J; bases not matched to a gene: 11. The germline CDR1 and CDR2 sequences are SGDLS and YYNGEE. The CDR3 region has the DNA TGTGCCAGCAGCCCGTTGACAGGGGCTGCCCACGAGCAGTACTTC. It translates to CASSPLTGAAHEQYF.

There are a few counts of this clone. This rearrangement joins TRBV5-1 to TRBJ1-1, with 8 positions matching TRBD1. The germline CDR1 and CDR2 sequences are SGHRS and YFSETQ. This CDR3 comprises 14 residues. The trim removed 1 base at V and 4 bases at J, leaving 3 bases unmatched. CDR3 residues: CASSLQGASTEAFF. The CDR3, as DNA: TGCGCCAGCAGCTTGCAGGGGGCTTCCACTGAAGCTTTCTTT.

The V gene is TRBV5-1, the J gene TRBJ2-1; perhaps TRBD2 as D (5 bases). CDR3 length equals 15 residues. V was shortened by 0 bases and J by 4 bases, with 11 bases between the two germline ends. Germline V gene lookup returns CDR1 SGHRS and CDR2 YFSETQ. The CDR3 reads CASSLGNTGYNEQFF. The CDR3 nucleotides read TGCGCCAGCAGCTTGGGAAATACGGGGTACAATGAGCAGTTCTTC.

Of note for this clone: One end of the junction is discordant with germline, which a read error may explain. This rearrangement joins TRBV7-9 to TRBJ2-5; 9 nucleotides align to TRBD1. Germline CDR1 and CDR2: SEHNR and FQNEAQ (reference sequence). CDR3 size: 15 residues. CDR3 DNA: TGTTCCAGCAGCTTACTTGGGGACAGGGAAGAGACCCAGTACTTC. Encoded protein: CSSSLLGDREETQYF.

The genes are TRBV7-9 and TRBJ1-1; D gene uncertain. Germline V gene data show CDR1 as SEHNR and CDR2 as FQNEAQ (reference sequence). This CDR3 is 11 amino acids long. V gave up 3 bases and J gave up 6 bases, with 5 bases separating them. This chain's CDR3 is CASSFTAEAFF. In DNA form, the CDR3 reads TGTGCCAGCAGCTTTACAGCTGAAGCTTTCTTT.

The chain uses TRBV27 and TRBJ2-7; 8 bases align to TRBD2. Germline assignment: CDR1 MNHEY and CDR2 SMNVEV (reference sequence). This CDR3 contains 13 residues. V shed 5 bases and J 3 bases; nucleotides not matched to a gene: 3. The CDR3 sequence: CASSREGRYEQYF. The CDR3 DNA follows: TGTGCCAGCAGTCGGGAGGGACGCTACGAGCAGTACTTC.

This clone was seen once. Other nucleotide sequences from this sample produce the same CDR3. The J gene is TRBJ1-3, the V gene TRBV11-1, with 7 bases fitting TRBD1. The germline V gene encodes CDR1 SGHAT and CDR2 FQDESV (reference sequence). This CDR3 has 16 amino acids. V trimming: 4 bases; J trimming: 2 bases; junction bases outside the gene matches: 8. The CDR3 protein is CASSSPTGTAGNTIYF. CDR3 sequence (DNA): TGTGCCAGCAGCTCACCGACCGGGACAGCTGGAAACACCATATATTTT.

This clone was seen a few times. The J gene is TRBJ1-2, the V gene TRBV7-2; a possible D gene is TRBD1 (6 bases). The germline CDR1 and CDR2 sequences are SGHTA and FQGNSA. The CDR3 has 15 residues. Trimming took 4 bases from V and 4 from J, leaving 16 bases between them. CDR3 nucleotide sequence: TGTGCCAGCAGCTGGGGGGGGGCTTCCAGCTATGGCTACACCTTC. It is translated as CASSWGGASSYGYTF.

V usage is TRBV11-1 and J usage is TRBJ2-3, with 7 nucleotides matching TRBD1. Germline trimming cut 6 bases from V and 0 bases from J; bases unmatched to any gene: 6. From germline, CDR1 is SGHAT and CDR2 FQDESV (reference sequence). CDR3 length equals 15 residues. Here the CDR3 DNA reads TGTGCCAGCAGATACAGACAGGGAAGCACAGATACGCAGTATTTT. Residues: CASRYRQGSTDTQYF.

V and J are TRBV25-1 and TRBJ2-1, with TRBD2 matching 7 bases. The germline CDR1 and CDR2 sequences are MGHDK and SYGVNS. Losses at the gene ends were 4 bases for V and 3 bases for J; bases not matched to a gene: 9. The CDR3 spans 16 residues. The DNA for the CDR3 is TGTGCCAGCAGTGGCCGTAGGACTAGACGCTACAATGAGCAGTTCTTC. It is translated as CASSGRRTRRYNEQFF.

The chain is built from TRBV7-2 and TRBJ1-3; D uncertain. Per germline, CDR1 SGHTA and CDR2 FQGNSA. The CDR3 totals 15 residues. V was pared by 5 bases and J by 0 bases, with 11 bases between. The CDR3 DNA reads as TGTGCCAGCAGCGCCGGTCGGGGCTCTGGAAACACCATATATTTT. It yields the protein CASSAGRGSGNTIYF.

The chain has TRBV7-9 and TRBJ2-2, with 8 bases matching TRBD1. V shed 4 bases, J shed 0 bases, and the junction held 4 bases outside the gene matches. The CDR3 is made up of 16 amino acids. CDR1 is SEHNR and CDR2 is FQNEAQ in the germline V gene (reference sequence). DNA of the CDR3: TGTGCCAGCAGCTGGTCGACAGGGGCGAACACCGGGGAGCTGTTTTTT. Translation gives CASSWSTGANTGELFF. Supplemented by reference TRBV7-9 and TRBJ2-2, the full variable domain reads DTGVSQNPRHKITKRGQNVTFRCDPISEHNRLYWYRQTLGQGPEFLTYFQNEAQLEKSRLLSDRFSAERPKGSFSTLEIQRTEQGDSAMYLCASSWSTGANTGELFFGEGSRLTVL.